This T cell receptor beta chain was obtained from a study of T cells in Graves' hyperthyroidism and ophthalmopathy. Study results and limitations: Model predictions of ophthalmopathy came a median roughly 6.7 months before onset.

RNA transcripts were the template for amplifying TCR beta CDR3 regions. The HTBI primer set drove a first-round RT-PCR of the TCR CDR3. Each CDR3 protein gets one entry after TCRdb re-called the multiplex PCR reads with MiXCR. The sample lists 240,000 or so distinct CDR3 sequences, around 15% occurring once. Under 3 months was the duration of disease in ophthalmopathy patients, who also had a Clinical Activity Score of at least 3 and a NOSPECS grade of at least 4. Per germline, CDR1 DFQATT and CDR2 SNEGSKA (reference sequence). The CDR3 totals 12 residues. The V end was cut by 3 bases, the J end by 10 bases, with 15 bases between. This clonotype was seen repeatedly, ten times or more. Its antigen is not identified.

The J gene is TRBJ2-5, the V gene TRBV20-1; a possible D gene is TRBD2 (7 bases). This TCR came from a woman aged 18-29 years with Graves' ophthalmopathy. The material sequenced was blood. CDR3 in DNA: TGCAGTGCTAGTGGACCCGGGGGGCGCCAGTACTTC. Translating gives CSASGPGGRQYF.